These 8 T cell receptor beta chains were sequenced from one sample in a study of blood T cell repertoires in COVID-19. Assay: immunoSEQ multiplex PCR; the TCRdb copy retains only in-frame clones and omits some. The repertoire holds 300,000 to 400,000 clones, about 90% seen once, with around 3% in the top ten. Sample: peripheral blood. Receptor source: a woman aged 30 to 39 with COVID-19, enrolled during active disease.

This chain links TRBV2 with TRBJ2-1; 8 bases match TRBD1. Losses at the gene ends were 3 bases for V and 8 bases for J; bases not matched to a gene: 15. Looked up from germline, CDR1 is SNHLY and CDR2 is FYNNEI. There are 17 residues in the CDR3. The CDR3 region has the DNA TGTGCCAGCAGTGACGCGGGGAAAGGCAGGGGGCCCGATGAGCAGTTCTTC. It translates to CASSDAGKGRGPDEQFF.

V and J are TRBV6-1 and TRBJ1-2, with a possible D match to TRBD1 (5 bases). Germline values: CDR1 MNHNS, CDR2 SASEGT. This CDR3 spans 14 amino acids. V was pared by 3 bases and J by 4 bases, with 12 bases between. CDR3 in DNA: TGTGCCAGCAGTGAGCGGAGGGACCTCTATGGCTACACCTTC. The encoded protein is CASSERRDLYGYTF.

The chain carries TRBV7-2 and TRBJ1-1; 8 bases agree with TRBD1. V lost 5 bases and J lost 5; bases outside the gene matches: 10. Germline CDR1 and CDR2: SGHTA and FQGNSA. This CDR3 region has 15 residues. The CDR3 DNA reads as TGTGCCAGCAGCCTTGAACACAGGGGGGGAACTGAAGCTTTCTTT. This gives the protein CASSLEHRGGTEAFF.

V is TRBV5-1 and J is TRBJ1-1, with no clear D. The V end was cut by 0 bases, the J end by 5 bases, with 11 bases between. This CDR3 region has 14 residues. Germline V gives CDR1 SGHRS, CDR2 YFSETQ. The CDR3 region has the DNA TGCGCCAGCAGCTTGGCAACGAGAGAGACTGAAGCTTTCTTT. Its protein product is CASSLATRETEAFF.

The CDR3 DNA reads as TGTGCCAGTAGTATAGGAGGGTACGGTCAGCCCCAGCATTTT. This encodes CASSIGGYGQPQHF. The chain joins TRBV19 to TRBJ1-5, with D unresolved. CDR1 and CDR2 from the germline V gene are LNHDA and SQIVND (reference sequence). This CDR3 region has 14 residues. V was cut by 1 base and J by 6 bases, with 10 bases left in between.

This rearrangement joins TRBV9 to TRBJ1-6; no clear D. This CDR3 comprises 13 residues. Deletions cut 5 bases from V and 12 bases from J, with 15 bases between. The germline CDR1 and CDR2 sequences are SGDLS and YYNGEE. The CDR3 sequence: CASSNGLEKPLHF. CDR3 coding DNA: TGTGCCAGCAGTAATGGCCTCGAAAAACCCCTCCACTTT. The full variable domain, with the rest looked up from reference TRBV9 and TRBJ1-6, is DSGVTQTPKHLITATGQRVTLRCSPRSGDLSVYWYQQSLDQGLQFLIQYYNGEERAKGNILERFSAQQFPDLHSELNLSSLELGDSALYFCASSNGLEKPLHFGNGTRLTVT.

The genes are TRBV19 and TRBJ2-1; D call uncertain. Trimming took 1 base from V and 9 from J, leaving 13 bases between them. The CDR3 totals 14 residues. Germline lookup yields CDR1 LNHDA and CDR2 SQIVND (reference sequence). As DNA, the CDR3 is TGTGCCAGTAGTATAGCTTCAGGCCCTGCTGAGCAGTTCTTC. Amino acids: CASSIASGPAEQFF.

The DNA of the CDR3 is TGTGCCAGCAGCCTTTCTCCGGGACACAAAAACAATGAGCAGTTCTTC. Protein product: CASSLSPGHKNNEQFF. V gene TRBV9 combines with J gene TRBJ2-1, with a weak D call TRBD1 (6 bases). Germline V gene sequence: CDR1 SGDLS, CDR2 YYNGEE. This CDR3 is built from 16 residues. V was clipped by 4 bases and J by 5 bases, with 19 bases between them.